The subject of this entry is one T cell receptor beta chain. As yet, its antigen is unknown. Trimming pared 4 bases from V and 3 bases from J, leaving 11 bases between. CDR3 length: 14 amino acids. Per germline, CDR1 KGHSH and CDR2 LQKENI. Stated time point: pre-treatment baseline. Samples come from before therapy and from week 3 after the first blockade cycle. Disease control meant complete response, partial response or stable disease at 12 weeks. The data were obtained in a study of blood T cell dynamics during melanoma immunotherapy. At the level of the study: First-line therapy was either pembrolizumab or nivolumab with ipilimumab for metastatic melanoma.

The repertoire was sequenced with immunoSEQ multiplex PCR; TCRdb's copy has only in-frame clones and lacks some. This sample has roughly 22,000 clones; approximately 90% occur once, and the top ten carry 4.6%. Study-level points and caveats: Whether repertoire-driving clones were melanoma-specific could not be determined.

The sample was blood, taken from a patient treated with checkpoint blockade. The chain has TRBV18 and TRBJ2-3; D remains ambiguous. This TCR was sampled from a human donor with melanoma. Here the CDR3 reads CASSRQDGTDTQYF. In DNA, the CDR3 is TGTGCCAGCTCACGGCAGGATGGGACAGATACGCAGTATTTT.